The 21 T cell receptor beta chains in this list originate from one sample, sequenced in a study of shared clonotypes between healthy human individuals. TCRdb's table, derived via immunoSEQ multiplex PCR, lists solely in-frame clones and lacks some. Among a few million clones listed, approximately 93% were seen once. Sequencing input: naive CD4+ T cells from PBMCs. The sample's subset: CD45RA+ positively selected. The receptors derive from a man aged 18 to 29 in good health. Some clones in this sample may be carry-over from other donors' samples.

Worth noting for this clone: Other DNA sequences of this sample code for an identical CDR3. The chain is built from TRBV4-3 and TRBJ2-3; unclear D gene. The CDR3 runs to 14 residues. Trimming stripped 1 base from V and 2 bases from J, with 7 bases between. From germline, CDR1 is LGHNA and CDR2 YSLEER. The CDR3 DNA reads as TGCGCCAGCAGCCAAGCCTTAGCCACAGATACGCAGTATTTT. The encoded protein is CASSQALATDTQYF.

This clone has only one observation. The chain couples TRBV11-1 to TRBJ2-1; TRBD2 matches at 11 bases. The junction had 5 bases not matched to a gene; V was cut back by 5 bases and J by 2 bases. This CDR3 is built from 16 residues. The V gene's germline CDR1 is SGHAT and CDR2 FQDESV (reference sequence). The DNA of the CDR3 is TGTGCCAGCAGCCCTAGCGGGAGGCAAACCTACAATGAGCAGTTCTTC. Its protein is CASSPSGRQTYNEQFF.

This clone is a singleton in its sample. The genes are TRBV29-1 and TRBJ2-5; tentatively, D is TRBD2 (6 bases). Germline lookup yields CDR1 SQVTM and CDR2 ANQGSEA. This CDR3 is 12 amino acids long. V lost 4 bases and J lost 5, with 11 bases in between. The CDR3 loop reads CSVVGGRETQYF. DNA for the CDR3: TGCAGCGTTGTGGGTGGGAGGGAGACCCAGTACTTC.

The chain joins TRBV29-1 to TRBJ1-1, with TRBD1 as a possible D gene (5 bases). The V end lost 8 bases, the J end lost 4 bases, and 11 bases lay between the germline ends. Germline CDR1 reads SQVTM; CDR2 reads ANQGSEA. This CDR3 has 11 residues. The CDR3 sequence: CSPHRTTEAFF. CDR3 DNA: TGCAGCCCGCACAGGACCACTGAAGCTTTCTTT. The full variable domain, rest sourced from reference TRBV29-1 and TRBJ1-1, is SAVISQKPSRDICQRGTSLTIQCQVDSQVTMMFWYRQQPGQSLTLIATANQGSEATYESGFVIDKFPISRPNLTFSTLTVSNMSPEDSSIYLCSPHRTTEAFFGQGTRLTVV.

This clone was detected a few times. V gene TRBV4-2 combines with J gene TRBJ1-1; D not certain. The CDR3 loop spans 16 amino acids. The germline V and J ends were trimmed by 4 bases and 1 base, with 16 bases remaining between them. CDR1 is LGHNA, CDR2 YNFKEQ, per germline. The CDR3 DNA sequence: TGTGCCAGCAGCCCGAGCCCAGCAGGCGGGAACACTGAAGCTTTCTTT. This translates into CASSPSPAGGNTEAFF.

The chain recombines TRBV29-1 with TRBJ2-2, with D possibly being TRBD1 (5 bases). The germline V gene has CDR1 SQVTM and CDR2 ANQGSEA. The V gene lost 4 bases and the J gene lost 3 bases, with 12 bases spanning the gap. The CDR3 spans 14 residues. CDR3 DNA sequence: TGCAGCGTTGGGCAGGGTCGATACACCGGGGAGCTGTTTTTT. It specifies CSVGQGRYTGELFF.

CDR3 loop: CASSPPGGFSYEQYF. DNA for the CDR3: TGTGCCAGCAGCCCCCCCGGCGGGTTCTCCTACGAGCAGTACTTC. V is TRBV5-4 and J is TRBJ2-7; D is possibly TRBD2 (5 bases). CDR1 and CDR2 (germline): SGHNT, YYREEE (reference sequence). The V gene lost 4 bases and the J gene lost 0 bases, with 14 bases spanning the gap. This CDR3 has 15 residues.

The genes are TRBV7-9 and TRBJ1-3; no reliable D call. V dropped 5 bases and J dropped 1 base, with 6 bases sitting between them. This CDR3 is 13 amino acids long. Germline CDR1 SEHNR, CDR2 FQNEAQ (reference sequence). The CDR3 nucleotides are TGTGCCAGCAGCCGGAGGTCTGGAAACACCATATATTTT. It yields the protein CASSRRSGNTIYF.

The rearrangement uses TRBV21-1 and TRBJ2-2; the DNA was not compared with TRBD1, the D call given in the table. TRBV21-1 represents a pseudogene. CDR3 length equals 16 residues. The DNA for the CDR3 is TGTGCCAGCAGAATACCGGGACAGGGGGGCACCGGGGAGCTGTTTTTT. Translation: CASRIPGQGGTGELFF.

This chain connects TRBV28 to TRBJ1-5; a weak D match, TRBD1 (6 bases). The germline V gene has CDR1 MDHEN and CDR2 SYDVKM. V was cut by 10 bases and J by 7 bases, with 20 bases left in between. CDR3 length equals 14 residues. The CDR3 DNA follows: TGTGCCACCGGCGCAGGGGCGAGGCGCCAGCCCCAGCATTTT. It is translated as CATGAGARRQPQHF.

J is TRBJ1-5 and V is TRBV7-8; 7 bases map to TRBD1. CDR3 size: 16 residues. V was pared by 5 bases and J by 0 bases, with 7 bases of the junction left unmatched. Germline CDR1 reads SGHVS; CDR2 reads FQNEAQ. The CDR3 DNA reads as TGTGCCAGCAGCCCCCGGACAGGACCTAGCAATCAGCCCCAGCATTTT. This codes for CASSPRTGPSNQPQHF.

Turning to this clone: Other DNA sequences in the sample encode the same CDR3. The chain recombines TRBV5-1 with TRBJ2-3; D unresolved. Trimming cost V 0 bases and J 0 bases, with 8 bases left between them. This CDR3 comprises 15 residues. The germline V gene encodes CDR1 SGHRS and CDR2 YFSETQ. The CDR3 DNA follows: TGCGCCAGCAGCTTGGGCGGCCTCAGCACAGATACGCAGTATTTT. This gives the protein CASSLGGLSTDTQYF.

This sequence joins TRBV30 and TRBJ2-7; 8 bases agree with TRBD2. Germline V gene sequence: CDR1 GTSNPN, CDR2 SVGIG (reference sequence). This CDR3 spans 11 amino acids. The J segment lost 7 bases and the V segment lost 8 bases, leaving 7 bases of the junction unmatched. This CDR3 is CAEAAGEEQYF. The CDR3 bases are TGTGCCGAGGCAGCGGGAGAGGAGCAGTACTTC.

CDR3 residues: CASSSKREVRQETQYF. The CDR3 DNA reads as TGTGCCAGCAGCTCGAAGCGGGAGGTCCGCCAAGAGACCCAGTACTTC. The rearrangement links TRBV5-4 to TRBJ2-5, with 9 bases fitting TRBD2. The junction had 7 bases not matched to a gene; V was cut back by 3 bases and J by 1 base. Germline V gene sequence: CDR1 SGHNT, CDR2 YYREEE (reference sequence). The CDR3 runs to 16 residues.

The chain uses TRBV5-5 and TRBJ2-7; tentatively, D is TRBD1 (5 bases). The V gene's germline CDR1 is SGHKS and CDR2 YYEKEE (reference sequence). The germline V and J ends were trimmed by 4 bases and 3 bases, with 8 bases remaining between them. This CDR3 comprises 12 residues. The CDR3 loop is CASSAGFYEQYF. The CDR3 nucleotides are TGTGCCAGCAGCGCAGGGTTCTACGAGCAGTACTTC.

This chain links TRBV15 with TRBJ1-1; D is unclear. This CDR3 has 12 residues. Germline V gene data show CDR1 as LNHNV and CDR2 as YYDKDF (reference sequence). The ends were cut back, 2 bases at V and 9 bases at J, with 10 bases in the middle. CDR3 DNA sequence: TGTGCCACCAGCAGACCCCTTTTAAAAGCTTTCTTT. It specifies CATSRPLLKAFF.

The V call is TRBV5-6, the J call TRBJ2-5; weak D call: TRBD2 (5 bases). CDR1 and CDR2 (germline): SGHDT, YYEEEE. V dropped 1 base and J dropped 5 bases, with 15 bases sitting between them. The CDR3 extends over 15 amino acids. This CDR3 reads CASSLKEGWAETQYF. The CDR3 DNA is TGTGCCAGCAGCTTGAAAGAGGGCTGGGCGGAGACCCAGTACTTC.

This clone was seen a single time. This rearrangement joins TRBV19 to TRBJ2-1, with TRBD2 matching over 13 bases. The germline CDR1 and CDR2 sequences are LNHDA and SQIVND (reference sequence). The CDR3 contains 19 residues. Losses at the gene ends were 5 bases for V and 0 bases for J; bases not matched to a gene: 10. This CDR3 is CASSSGLAGVGISYNEQFF. In DNA form, the CDR3 reads TGTGCCAGTAGTTCCGGACTAGCGGGAGTTGGGATCTCCTACAATGAGCAGTTCTTC.

This chain links TRBV2 with TRBJ2-1, with a weak D call TRBD2 (5 bases). Germline V gives CDR1 SNHLY, CDR2 FYNNEI. V was trimmed by 5 bases and J by 7 bases, leaving 12 bases between them. The CDR3 length is 13 residues. The CDR3 loop is CASSLAGVNEQFF. The CDR3 coding sequence is TGTGCCAGCAGTCTGGCCGGGGTGAATGAGCAGTTCTTC.

The chain joins TRBV18 to TRBJ2-7; 13 bases fit TRBD2. The ends lost 4 bases at V and 6 bases at J; junction bases unmatched: 6. The CDR3 is 15 amino acids. Germline CDR1 and CDR2: KGHSH and LQKENI. For the CDR3, the DNA is TGTGCCAGCTCACTGGGACTAGCGGGAAGAATCGAGCAGTACTTC. Encoded protein: CASSLGLAGRIEQYF.

The chain employs TRBV12-5 and TRBJ2-1, with 11 bases fitting TRBD2. The CDR3 spans 15 residues. Germline lookup yields CDR1 LGHNT and CDR2 FRNRAP. This chain's CDR3 is CASELAGVSYNEQFF. CDR3 sequence (DNA): TGTGCCTCCGAACTAGCGGGAGTTTCCTACAATGAGCAGTTCTTC.